This T cell receptor beta chain stems from a study of blood T cell repertoires in COVID-19. Turning to the study itself: Samples came from the United States, Italy and Spain, spanning acute and convalescent COVID-19. T cells, B-cell-depleted T cells, or PBMCs provided the cDNA or gDNA that served as material.

V lost 6 bases to trimming and J lost 4 bases; unmatched junction nucleotides: 9. The CDR3 runs to 14 residues. The germline CDR1 and CDR2 sequences are LNHDA and SQIVND (reference sequence). Per the original data handling: Scientists estimated how many nucleated cells there were by amplifying reference gene primers. Sequencing was performed with immunoSEQ multiplex PCR; in TCRdb, only in-frame clones are kept and a portion is missing. D and trimming were read from the DNA, whereas the V and J calls and clone size are those reported in that table. The sample consists of about 120,000 clones, over 65% of them appearing once.

Sequencing was done on a sample of peripheral blood. The chain uses TRBV19 and TRBJ2-7; 7 positions agree with TRBD1. The sequence came from a woman between 35 and 50 years old with acute or convalescent COVID-19. In DNA, the CDR3 is TGTGCCAGTAGACCGACAGGGTTGGGTTACGAGCAGTACTTC. The encoded protein is CASRPTGLGYEQYF.